The sample holds one count of the clone carrying this TCR beta chain. Its matching antigen is unknown. The assay was immunoSEQ multiplex PCR, and TCRdb's table has in-frame clones only and misses some. The table has about 84,000 clones, 70% to 90% seen once. This specimen comes from a study of cytotoxic CD8 clonotypes in ibrutinib-treated CLL. As for the study in general: Researchers reported ten to eleven relapsed/refractory and approximately 15 treatment-naive patients, 17 of them IGHV unmutated. Recorded responses included about 25 partial and 2 complete; following median 68 months, roughly 15 stayed remitted and around 12 progressed. Following a median 12 months of treatment, with a range of 6 to 36, response samples were taken. Study-wide findings and caveats: Higher circulating CD8+ T-cell counts strongly accompanied higher baseline clonality, above age-matched healthy donors.

This CDR3 is 16 amino acids long. V dropped 0 bases and J dropped 2 bases, with 13 bases sitting between them. Germline V gene sequence: CDR1 SGHRS, CDR2 YFSETQ. Here the sequenced sample was PBMCs, taken before ibrutinib treatment. The J gene is TRBJ2-3, the V gene TRBV5-1; D call uncertain. This clonotype originated in a human donor with chronic lymphocytic leukemia. This CDR3 is CASSLAAADYTDTQYF. As DNA, the CDR3 is TGCGCCAGCAGCTTGGCGGCGGCCGATTACACAGATACGCAGTATTTT.